What follows are 21 T cell receptor beta chains derived from one specimen sequenced in a study of T cells in Graves' hyperthyroidism and ophthalmopathy (dated by TCRdb to between 2019 and 2020). The library was made by multiplex PCR. For sequencing, an Illumina HiSeq 2000 was employed. TCR beta CDR3 regions were amplified from RNA transcripts. The first round of RT-PCR for the TCR CDR3 was performed with the HTBI primer set and the Qiagen OneStep RT-PCR kit. Using fastp trimming at Q25 and MiXCR clonotype assembly, TCRdb reanalyzed the public sequencing data and kept in-frame beta chains. Entries that share a CDR3 protein sequence are merged under the most common genes and DNA. In this sample the table shows 400,000 to 500,000 distinct CDR3 sequences, under 15% of which occur a single time. In total, the top ten clones hold less than 20% of the sample. Material: blood. These receptors were collected from a woman under 30 with Graves' hyperthyroidism.

This clonotype was counted a few times. The rearrangement uses TRBV4-1 and TRBJ2-1; D unclear. This CDR3 comprises 14 residues. Germline V gene sequence: CDR1 MGHRA, CDR2 YSYEKL. V dropped 0 bases and J dropped 5 bases, with 8 bases sitting between them. The DNA for the CDR3 is TGCGCCAGCAGCCAAGATTCCAGCCACAATGAGCAGTTCTTC. The encoded protein is CASSQDSSHNEQFF.

This clonotype was detected many times. The V and J genes are TRBV27 and TRBJ1-5; D is undetermined. The CDR3 spans 13 residues. The V gene's germline CDR1 is MNHEY and CDR2 SMNVEV (reference sequence). The V and J ends lost 8 bases and 0 bases respectively, with 8 bases between them. Here the CDR3 reads CASGRGSNQPQHF. The DNA for the CDR3 is TGTGCCAGCGGTCGGGGTAGCAATCAGCCCCAGCATTTT.

This clonotype was counted ten times or more. This chain uses TRBV7-8 with TRBJ1-5; D gene uncertain. Trimming stripped 4 bases from V and 6 bases from J, with 13 bases between. CDR3 length: 14 residues. CDR1 SGHVS and CDR2 FQNEAQ come from the germline V gene. CDR3: CASSSIPGGQPQHF. The CDR3 region has the DNA TGTGCCAGCAGCTCAATCCCCGGTGGTCAGCCCCAGCATTTT.

At least ten counts were recorded for this clonotype. V usage is TRBV12-3 or TRBV12-4 and J usage is TRBJ1-2, with D perhaps TRBD1 (5 bases). The CDR3 spans 13 residues. With 3 bases removed from V and 4 bases from J, the gap between germline ends came to 9 bases. This chain's CDR3 is CASSLGDGYGYTF. As DNA, the CDR3 is TGTGCCAGCAGTTTGGGGGACGGCTATGGCTACACCTTC.

A remark on this clonotype: The CDR3 ends on some other residue instead of the conserved phenylalanine or tryptophan, so this is likely a read error. This rearrangement joins TRBV10-3 to TRBJ2-1; 11 positions match TRBD2. V trimming: 5 bases; J trimming: 3 bases; junction bases outside the gene matches: 9. The germline CDR1 and CDR2 sequences are ENHRY and SYGVKD. The CDR3 contains 17 residues. As DNA, the CDR3 is TGTGCCATCAGTTATTCCGGGACTAGCGGCGTCTACAATGAGCAGTTCTCC. Encoded protein: CAISYSGTSGVYNEQFS.

At least ten counts were recorded for this clonotype. The chain carries TRBV19 and TRBJ2-5; the match to TRBD2 covers 9 bases. This CDR3 is 14 amino acids long. Looked up from germline, CDR1 is LNHDA and CDR2 is SQIVND (reference sequence). The trim removed 5 bases at V and 5 bases at J, leaving 6 bases unmatched. The CDR3 region has the DNA TGTGCCAGTAGTCCGGGACTAGCTGTCGAGACCCAGTACTTC. Translating it yields CASSPGLAVETQYF.

At least ten counts were recorded for this clonotype. V gene TRBV11-2 combines with J gene TRBJ2-1; TRBD2 might be the D (6 bases). The CDR3 is made up of 13 amino acids. CDR1 and CDR2 (germline): SGHAT, FQNNGV. Between the trimmed V and J ends, which lost 3 bases and 9 bases, there was a span of 12 bases. CDR3 sequence reads: CASSFGGTSEQFF. CDR3 nucleotide sequence: TGTGCCAGCAGCTTCGGGGGTACCTCTGAGCAGTTCTTC.

This chain links TRBV20-1 with TRBJ2-5, with D perhaps being TRBD1 or TRBD2 (6 bases each). CDR1 is DFQATT, CDR2 SNEGSKA, per germline (reference sequence). V lost 6 bases and J lost 0, with 23 bases in between. The CDR3 is made up of 17 amino acids. CDR3 coding DNA: TGCAGTGCGAGGGGGGCCTTACTAAGTCCCTACCAAGAGACCCAGTACTTC. This gives the protein CSARGALLSPYQETQYF.

This clonotype was found many times. V is TRBV20-1 and J is TRBJ2-7; 10 bases fit TRBD2. Unmatched junction bases numbered 9, after V lost 2 bases and J lost 5 bases. The germline CDR1 and CDR2 sequences are DFQATT and SNEGSKA (reference sequence). The CDR3 runs 15 residues. CDR3 in DNA: TGCAGTGCTAGACATAGCGGGAGGCCTCTCGACGAGCAGTACTTC. It is translated as CSARHSGRPLDEQYF.

This clonotype showed up many times. This chain uses TRBV2 with TRBJ1-1; 12 nucleotides line up with TRBD1. V shed 7 bases and J 0 bases; nucleotides not matched to a gene: 12. Germline V gene lookup returns CDR1 SNHLY and CDR2 FYNNEI. The CDR3 has 18 residues. CDR3: CASINPTGTGGLNTEAFF. The CDR3 DNA sequence: TGTGCCAGCATCAACCCGACCGGGACAGGGGGCCTGAACACTGAAGCTTTCTTT.

This clonotype was picked up many times. J is TRBJ2-1 and V is TRBV11-3, with 8 bases fitting TRBD2. After removal of 3 bases from V and 8 bases from J, the junction contained 9 bases not matched to a gene. The germline gives CDR1 SGHNT, CDR2 YENEEA. CDR3 size: 15 residues. In DNA form, the CDR3 reads TGTGCCAGCAGCTTTCGCAGCGGGAGTCTGGATGAGCAGTTCTTC. Encoded protein: CASSFRSGSLDEQFF.

Many counts were recorded for this clonotype. The rearrangement links TRBV5-1 to TRBJ2-1; no clear D. V lost 0 bases, J lost 2 bases, and 6 bases lay in between. Germline CDR1 and CDR2: SGHRS and YFSETQ. The CDR3 is 14 residues long. CDR3 nucleotide sequence: TGCGCCAGCAGCTTGGACCCACCCTACAATGAGCAGTTCTTC. This gives the protein CASSLDPPYNEQFF.

The chain uses TRBV4-2 and TRBJ1-4; possibly TRBD1 for D (5 bases). V lost 0 bases and J lost 8, with 16 bases in between. Germline CDR1 LGHNA, CDR2 YNFKEQ. This CDR3 comprises 16 residues. CDR3 protein: CASSQDGAVSEEKLFF. CDR3 in DNA: TGTGCCAGCAGCCAAGACGGGGCTGTATCCGAGGAAAAACTGTTTTTT.

In this sample, this clonotype turned up many times. The chain has TRBV5-1 and TRBJ2-3; D may be TRBD1 (5 bases). The ends were cut back, 0 bases at V and 1 base at J, with 15 bases in the middle. This CDR3 is 17 amino acids long. Per the germline V gene, CDR1 is SGHRS and CDR2 is YFSETQ. The CDR3 region has the DNA TGCGCCAGCAGCTTGGAGGGCCGCTTAGGGGGCACAGATACGCAGTATTTT. Its translation is CASSLEGRLGGTDTQYF.

In this sample, this clonotype turned up a few times. This chain connects TRBV5-6 to TRBJ2-4, with D possibly matching TRBD1 (6 bases). Deletions cut 6 bases from V and 8 bases from J, with 12 bases between. The CDR3 spans 12 residues. Germline V CDR1 and CDR2: SGHDT, YYEEEE. As DNA, the CDR3 is TGTGCCAGCACCACAGGGCGGGACATTCAGTACTTC. This sequence encodes CASTTGRDIQYF. Variable domain in full (rest from reference TRBV5-6 and TRBJ2-4): DAGVTQSPTHLIKTRGQQVTLRCSPKSGHDTVSWYQQALGQGPQFIFQYYEEEERQRGNFPDRFSGHQFPNYSSELNVNALLLGDSALYLCASTTGRDIQYFGAGTRLSVL.

Note on this clonotype: A much bigger clone sits one base away, suggesting this may be a read error. The genes are TRBV7-8 and TRBJ1-1; D gene ambiguous. Trimming shortened V by 0 bases and J by 4 bases, and 9 bases separated the two germline ends. This CDR3 region has 14 residues. Germline values: CDR1 SGHVS, CDR2 FQNEAQ. In nucleotides, the CDR3 is TGTGCCAGCAGCTTAGCGGAAGGGATCACTGAAGCTTTCTTT. It yields the protein CASSLAEGITEAFF.

This clonotype has ten or more counts. The chain has TRBV12-3 or TRBV12-4 and TRBJ2-5, with no clear D. V was shortened by 4 bases and J by 5 bases, with 8 bases between the two germline ends. The CDR3 runs 12 residues. The CDR3 nucleotides read TGTGCCAGCAGTTACCCACGCGAGACCCAGTACTTC. Translating it yields CASSYPRETQYF.

This clonotype was detected once. A junction boundary mismatches the germline segment, possibly from a read error. The chain carries TRBV5-1 and TRBJ2-7, with D possibly being TRBD1 or TRBD2 (5 bases each). The germline V gene encodes CDR1 SGHRS and CDR2 YFSETQ. The CDR3 contains 15 residues. CDR3 DNA: TGCGCCAGCGGCTTGGATGGGACGCCTGTCTACGAGCAGTACTTC. Residues: CASGLDGTPVYEQYF. Using reference TRBV5-1 and TRBJ2-7 for the parts outside the CDR3, the full variable domain is KAGVTQTPRYLIKTRGQQVTLSCSPISGHRSVSWYQQTPGQGLQFLFEYFSETQRNKGNFPGRFSGRQFSNSRSEMNVSTLELGDSALYLCASGLDGTPVYEQYFGPGTRLTVT.

At least ten counts were recorded for this clonotype. The chain recombines TRBV11-3 with TRBJ2-7; 8 bases fit TRBD1. Germline lookup yields CDR1 SGHNT and CDR2 YENEEA. The CDR3 covers 15 residues. The V and J ends lost 5 bases and 4 bases, in that order; junction bases with no gene match: 10. CDR3 in amino acids: CASSPRGQAGYEQYF. CDR3 nucleotide sequence: TGTGCCAGCAGCCCTAGGGGACAGGCCGGGTACGAGCAGTACTTC.

The sample holds many counts of this clonotype. The chain uses TRBV10-3 and TRBJ2-5, with TRBD2 matching over 10 bases. Losses at the gene ends were 1 base for V and 2 bases for J; bases not matched to a gene: 4. From germline, CDR1 is ENHRY and CDR2 SYGVKD. This CDR3 comprises 16 residues. CDR3 sequence: CAISEWASGGQETQYF. The CDR3 DNA is TGTGCCATCAGTGAGTGGGCTAGCGGGGGACAAGAGACCCAGTACTTC.

The chain combines TRBV12-3 or TRBV12-4 with TRBJ2-7; TRBD1 or TRBD2 may be the D gene (5 bases each). The ends were cut back, 1 base at V and 3 bases at J, with 16 bases in the middle. The CDR3 loop spans 16 amino acids. The CDR3 DNA reads as TGTGCCAGCAGTTTAGTCAGGACGATTGGGGGCTACGAGCAGTACTTC. Translated: CASSLVRTIGGYEQYF.